The clone carrying this T cell receptor beta chain was observed a single time. Its antigen is not known. Germline lookup yields CDR1 SGHDT and CDR2 YYEEEE. The CDR3 is 15 amino acids. V gave up 3 bases and J gave up 1 base, with 12 bases separating them. Method: immunoSEQ multiplex PCR; TCRdb's copy keeps in-frame clones and lacks some. The repertoire holds fewer than 150,000 clones, with under 95% as singletons. This entry is derived from a study of T cell responses to AZD1222 COVID-19 vaccine. General study results and limits: Regions left unmutated in variants are reportedly the target of nearly half of spike-specific TCRs.

The sequenced sample was peripheral blood, obtained on day 0 of AZD1222 vaccination. The clonotype originates from an adult in good health. This chain joins TRBV5-6 and TRBJ2-3; maybe TRBD1 (6 bases). The CDR3 bases are TGTGCCAGCAGCTCGCCAGGGGTCGGCACAGATACGCAGTATTTT. Its protein product is CASSSPGVGTDTQYF.